This T cell receptor (beta chain) was retrieved from a study of spatial heterogeneity in lung cancer (dated by TCRdb to between 2018 and 2020). Notes on the research overall: Donors were some 78 patients with early-stage, untreated non-small cell lung cancer from the lung TRACERx cohort. Follow-up PBMC samples were sequenced whenever the samples were available, and the median time to follow-up was approximately 24 months after resection. Beta-chain transcripts were consistently detected in greater numbers than alpha-chain transcripts, which likely reflects a higher abundance of beta-chain transcripts. In the raw uncorrected reads, each unique combination of TCR and UMI appeared on average more than ten times. The study quantitatively compared TCR alpha and beta repertoires across multiple tumor regions, matched nontumor lung and blood in non-small cell lung cancer. The study linked features of the TCR repertoire to counts of nonsynonymous mutations, which were determined by whole-exome sequencing of tumor tissue. Both alpha and beta chains were TCR-sequenced in approximately 200 tumor regions, approximately 67 matched nontumor lung samples and around 50 PBMC samples obtained at surgery.

This specimen's time point label, per the study, means: blood at routine non-recurrence follow-up after resection. Without any cell sorting, TCR sequencing was performed on whole RNA extracted either from tumor and nontumor lung tissue or from cryopreserved PBMC samples. A patient was chosen for TCR sequencing only when enough RNA was available from at least two tumor regions. The library was built by means of 5' RACE. Instrument used: NextSeq 500. The TCR library protocol attached a unique molecular identifier to each TCR cDNA molecule to allow correction of PCR and sequencing errors. From the authors' description of their analysis: TCR identification, UMI-based error correction and CDR3 extraction were all carried out with Decombinator tools. Expanded TCRs were defined as those above a frequency of 2 per 1,000, corresponding to the top 1% of the tumor frequency distribution. Renyi diversity was computed with the R vegan package after each repertoire had been subsampled 100 times to 5,000 TCRs. CDR3 similarity networks were built from amino acid triplet string-kernel similarity, connecting CDR3s with pairwise similarity above 0.82. TCRdb reprocessing: public reads trimmed at Q25 with fastp, clones called with MiXCR, in-frame beta chains kept. Every CDR3 protein is listed once, alongside the most common genes and DNA of its rows. What appears here as the V and J calls and clone size reflects TCRdb's work, not the paper's. In this sample the table shows under 20,000 distinct CDR3 sequences, roughly 10% of which occur a single time. Clones ranked in the top ten supply 30% to 45% of the sample.

Paper-wide results and their limitations: Ubiquitous expanded tumor TCRs were found in blood more often at tumor resection than at routine follow-up. Comparisons of baseline and follow-up blood repertoires included only 14 patients. Confirming at a functional level the hypothesis that regional TCRs recognize regional mutations was considered to require additional single-cell paired TCR alpha and beta sequencing.

From a lookup of the germline V gene, CDR1 and CDR2 are MDHEN and SYDVKM. Measured from the cysteine to the phenylalanine, the CDR3 is 12 residues long. The DNA shown is the 36-base CDR3, in frame from base 1. V ends up 5 bases short and J 6 bases short, with an unmatched junction base count of 4. A few counts support this clonotype. Its antigen is currently not known. No per-base quality is available; no much larger clone lies one base away. This receptor was taken from a female donor with early-stage non-small cell lung cancer. The material was PBMCs, obtained at follow-up. The V and J segments used are TRBV28 and TRBJ2-7, and 7 bases in between align with TRBD2. The CDR3 region: CASSAGVGEQYF. The base sequence is TGTGCCAGCAGTGCGGGGGTGGGCGAGCAGTACTTC.